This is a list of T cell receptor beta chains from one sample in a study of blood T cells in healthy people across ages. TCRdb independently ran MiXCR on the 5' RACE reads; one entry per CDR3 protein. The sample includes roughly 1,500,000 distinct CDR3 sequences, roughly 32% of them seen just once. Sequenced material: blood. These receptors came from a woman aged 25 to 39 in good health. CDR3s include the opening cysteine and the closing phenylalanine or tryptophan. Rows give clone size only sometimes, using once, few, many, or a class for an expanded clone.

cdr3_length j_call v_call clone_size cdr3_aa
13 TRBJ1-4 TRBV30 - CAWSVNGEEKLFF
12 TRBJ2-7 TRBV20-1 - CSATSRSDEQYF
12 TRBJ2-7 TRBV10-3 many CATGTSGYEQYF
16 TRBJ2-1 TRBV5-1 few CASSSGQGRRSHEQFF
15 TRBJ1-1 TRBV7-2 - CASSKFWGQGVKPFF
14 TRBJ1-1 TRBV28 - CASSGAAVNTEAFF
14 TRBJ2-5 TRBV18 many CASSPSGPQETQYF
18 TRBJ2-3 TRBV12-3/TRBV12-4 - CASSLRDSSGRAPDTQYF
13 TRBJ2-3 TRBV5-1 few CATATGARDTQYF
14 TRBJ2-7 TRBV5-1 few CASSLAWGGHEQYF
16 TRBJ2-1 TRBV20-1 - CSARGADRETYNEQFF
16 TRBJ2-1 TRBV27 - CASSPRQRRRGNEQFF
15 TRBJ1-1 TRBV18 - CASSPMGAMNTEAFF
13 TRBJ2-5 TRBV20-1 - CSARLAGYETQYF
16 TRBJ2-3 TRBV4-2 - CASSQEGASDTDTQYF
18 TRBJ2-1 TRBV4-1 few CASSQGQGLWAQMNEQFF
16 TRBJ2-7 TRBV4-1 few CASSPISGTGDYEQYF
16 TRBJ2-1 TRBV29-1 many CSVDSSRPSSYNEQFF
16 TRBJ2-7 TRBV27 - CASSPSSGRVSYEQYF
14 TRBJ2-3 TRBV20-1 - CSARVGPATDTQYF
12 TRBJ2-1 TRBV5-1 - CASRSLGNEQFF
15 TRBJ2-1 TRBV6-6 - CASSYRAGGANEQFF
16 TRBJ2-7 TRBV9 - CASSVADRGWAYEQYF
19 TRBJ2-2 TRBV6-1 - CASRGLGLAGASRTGELFF
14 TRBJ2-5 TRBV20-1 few CSARDKTYQETQYF
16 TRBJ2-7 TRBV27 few CASSSTGRQGAYEQYF
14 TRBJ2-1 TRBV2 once CAGSGTGSYNEQFF
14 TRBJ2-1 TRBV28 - CASSPSGGPVRQFF
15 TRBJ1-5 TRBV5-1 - CASSLEAGFNQPQHF
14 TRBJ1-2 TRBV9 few CASSVGEARYGYTF
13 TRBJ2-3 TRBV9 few CASSVDRSDTQYF
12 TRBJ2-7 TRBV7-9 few CASSYLSTEQYF
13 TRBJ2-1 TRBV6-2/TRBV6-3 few CASRRTGGNEQFF
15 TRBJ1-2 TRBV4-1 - CASSHLTGVGLGYTF
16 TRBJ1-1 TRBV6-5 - CASTPATLTVNTEAFF
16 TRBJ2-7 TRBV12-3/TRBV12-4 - CASSPYGTDLPNEQYF
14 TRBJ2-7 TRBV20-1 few CSARGSAQGSEQYF
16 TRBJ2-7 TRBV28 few CASSLGVTEGSYEQYF
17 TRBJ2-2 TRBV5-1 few CASSLAVDSKNTGELFF
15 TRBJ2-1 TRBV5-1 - CASSLVPGVGNEQFF
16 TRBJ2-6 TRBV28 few CASRRQGGNGANVLTF
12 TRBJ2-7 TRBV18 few CASSRTLYEQYF
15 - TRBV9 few CASSDAGTPRETQYF
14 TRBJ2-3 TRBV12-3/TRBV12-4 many CASSTGTGKDTQYF
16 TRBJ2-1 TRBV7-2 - CASSLGWTWNYNEQFF
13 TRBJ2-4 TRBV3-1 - CASSQGPGNIQYF
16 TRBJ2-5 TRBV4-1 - CASSQGPGGDRETQYF
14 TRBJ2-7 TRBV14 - CASSQVSGSGEQYF
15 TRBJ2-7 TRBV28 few CASSPPGEGDYEQYF
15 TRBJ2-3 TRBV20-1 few CSAKISSYGTDTQYF
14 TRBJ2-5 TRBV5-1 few CASSLGHREETQYF
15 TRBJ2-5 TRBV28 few CASSGFGRTQETQYF
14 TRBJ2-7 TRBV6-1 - CASIEGIGSYEQYF
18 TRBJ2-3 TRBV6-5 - CASSYSTNAGISTDTQYF
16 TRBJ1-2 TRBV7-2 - CASSLDGGPANYGYTF